Following are 27 T cell receptor beta chains from one sample sequenced in a study of blood T cell repertoires in COVID-19. Using immunoSEQ multiplex PCR, the repertoire was profiled, and TCRdb retains in-frame clones only, with some absent. The table lists about 220,000 clones, around 83% of them singletons. Sequenced: peripheral blood. These receptors were collected from a woman between 65 and 79 years old with COVID-19, enrolled during active disease.

This sequence joins TRBV2 and TRBJ1-5; maybe TRBD1 (5 bases). Trimming left V 5 bases short and J 0 bases short, with 11 bases between. Looked up from germline, CDR1 is SNHLY and CDR2 is FYNNEI. This CDR3 spans 15 amino acids. CDR3 protein: CASSNRLTSNQPQHF. The CDR3 nucleotides are TGTGCCAGCAGTAACAGGCTCACTAGCAATCAGCCCCAGCATTTT.

The V and J genes are TRBV6-6 and TRBJ2-1; D possibly corresponds to TRBD2 (6 bases). The CDR3 is 15 residues long. The germline V and J ends were trimmed by 0 bases and 8 bases, with 14 bases remaining between them. Per the germline V gene, CDR1 is MNHNY and CDR2 is SVGAGI (reference sequence). The CDR3 loop is CASSYSGLLPDEQFF. CDR3 nucleotides: TGTGCCAGCAGTTACTCGGGACTCCTCCCCGATGAGCAGTTCTTC.

This rearrangement joins TRBV30 to TRBJ1-5; 7 bases map to TRBD1. The germline CDR1 and CDR2 sequences are GTSNPN and SVGIG (reference sequence). CDR3 length: 14 amino acids. Unmatched junction bases numbered 4, after V lost 1 base and J lost 4 bases. Here the CDR3 reads CAWSGSQGNQPQHF. The CDR3, as DNA: TGTGCCTGGAGTGGGTCACAGGGGAATCAGCCCCAGCATTTT.

V usage is TRBV5-1 and J usage is TRBJ2-1, with 10 bases matching TRBD2. Looked up from germline, CDR1 is SGHRS and CDR2 is YFSETQ. The CDR3 is 16 residues long. Trimming at V came to 0 bases and at J to 7 bases, leaving 7 bases not matched to a gene. The CDR3 is CASSLEASGRRNEQFF. DNA of the CDR3: TGCGCCAGCAGCTTGGAAGCTAGCGGGAGACGTAATGAGCAGTTCTTC.

For the CDR3, the DNA is TGTGCCAGCAGTAAAAGACAGGGGGCTTACACTGAAGCTTTCTTT. Protein product: CASSKRQGAYTEAFF. The chain couples TRBV7-2 to TRBJ1-1, with 10 bases fitting TRBD1. CDR3 length: 15 residues. Losses at the gene ends were 6 bases for V and 3 bases for J; bases not matched to a gene: 7. The germline CDR1 and CDR2 sequences are SGHTA and FQGNSA.

The genes are TRBV2 and TRBJ2-7; D may be TRBD2 (5 bases). The germline V gene has CDR1 SNHLY and CDR2 FYNNEI. This CDR3 is built from 14 residues. The V end lost 11 bases, the J end lost 0 bases, and 17 bases lay between the germline ends. In DNA, the CDR3 is TGTGCCTCCGGAGGTTCACGATACTCCTACGAGCAGTACTTC. Translating gives CASGGSRYSYEQYF.

The chain employs TRBV2 and TRBJ1-6, with 7 bases lining up with TRBD1. J was trimmed by 7 bases and V by 7 bases; bases with no gene match: 10. The CDR3 extends over 15 amino acids. Germline V gene sequence: CDR1 SNHLY, CDR2 FYNNEI. This CDR3 reads CASNRDSNSNSPLHF. CDR3 DNA sequence: TGTGCCAGCAACCGGGACAGCAATTCCAATTCACCCCTCCACTTT.

V gene TRBV5-1 combines with J gene TRBJ1-1; D is unresolved. Germline values: CDR1 SGHRS, CDR2 YFSETQ. V was pared by 0 bases and J by 0 bases, with 6 bases between. The CDR3 has 14 residues. This CDR3 reads CASSLEPVNTEAFF. The DNA for the CDR3 is TGCGCCAGCAGCTTGGAGCCGGTGAACACTGAAGCTTTCTTT. Full variable domain (outside the CDR3, taken from reference TRBV5-1 and TRBJ1-1): KAGVTQTPRYLIKTRGQQVTLSCSPISGHRSVSWYQQTPGQGLQFLFEYFSETQRNKGNFPGRFSGRQFSNSRSEMNVSTLELGDSALYLCASSLEPVNTEAFFGQGTRLTVV.

This rearrangement joins TRBV29-1 to TRBJ2-3; 9 nucleotides align to TRBD2. The CDR3 covers 14 residues. Looked up from germline, CDR1 is SQVTM and CDR2 is ANQGSEA. In DNA form, the CDR3 reads TGCAGTGGTAGCGGGAGTGATGGAGGGTGGACGCAGTATTTT. It is translated as CSGSGSDGGWTQYF.

The V and J genes are TRBV5-1 and TRBJ1-2; D gene uncertain. Germline CDR1 reads SGHRS; CDR2 reads YFSETQ. This CDR3 comprises 15 residues. Trimming left V 0 bases short and J 2 bases short, with 11 bases between. CDR3 residues: CASSLVQSRNYGYTF. The DNA for the CDR3 is TGCGCCAGCAGCTTGGTTCAATCCCGGAACTATGGCTACACCTTC. Based on the CDR3 plus reference TRBV5-1 and TRBJ1-2, the full variable domain is KAGVTQTPRYLIKTRGQQVTLSCSPISGHRSVSWYQQTPGQGLQFLFEYFSETQRNKGNFPGRFSGRQFSNSRSEMNVSTLELGDSALYLCASSLVQSRNYGYTFGSGTRLTVV.

The chain employs TRBV27 and TRBJ1-2; the match to TRBD1 covers 9 bases. The ends lost 5 bases at V and 7 bases at J; junction bases unmatched: 8. Germline CDR1 is MNHEY and CDR2 is SMNVEV (reference sequence). The CDR3 loop spans 14 amino acids. CDR3 nucleotide sequence: TGTGCCAGCAGTCCCCGACAGGGGGGCCGTGGCTACACCTTC. It encodes CASSPRQGGRGYTF.

V gene TRBV28 combines with J gene TRBJ2-7; TRBD2 aligns across 10 bases. Germline CDR1 reads MDHEN; CDR2 reads SYDVKM. This CDR3 has 16 residues. J was trimmed by 9 bases and V by 0 bases; bases with no gene match: 11. In nucleotides, the CDR3 is TGTGCCAGCAGTTTATGGGGTGAGAGCGGGAGGGCCGGGCAGTACTTC. It yields the protein CASSLWGESGRAGQYF.

This clone was counted a few times. As DNA, the CDR3 is TGTGCCAGAGGGGAGGGATCGGCTAATGAAAAACTGTTTTTT. It encodes CARGEGSANEKLFF. This rearrangement joins TRBV6-5 to TRBJ1-4; a weak D match, TRBD1 (5 bases). V was trimmed by 9 bases and J by 3 bases, leaving 14 bases between them. In germline, CDR1 is MNHEY, CDR2 SVGAGI. The CDR3 spans 14 residues.

This chain joins TRBV5-4 and TRBJ2-2; 10 nucleotides align to TRBD2. CDR1 and CDR2 from the germline V gene are SGHNT and YYREEE (reference sequence). The CDR3 runs 15 residues. J was trimmed by 5 bases and V by 2 bases; bases with no gene match: 3. The CDR3 loop reads CASSLAGGRTGELFF. CDR3 nucleotides: TGTGCCAGCAGCTTAGCGGGAGGGCGAACCGGGGAGCTGTTTTTT.

The sample holds a few counts of this clone. The V gene is TRBV18, the J gene TRBJ2-2; possibly TRBD1 for D (5 bases). The V gene lost 4 bases and the J gene lost 2 bases, with 20 bases spanning the gap. The CDR3 runs 18 residues. Germline V CDR1 and CDR2: KGHSH, LQKENI. CDR3 in amino acids: CASSRILFRQGNTGELFF. In DNA, the CDR3 is TGTGCCAGCTCACGAATTCTGTTTCGGCAGGGCAACACCGGGGAGCTGTTTTTT.

This clone was seen more than once but under ten times. This chain uses TRBV6-5 with TRBJ1-1; perhaps TRBD1 as D (6 bases). CDR1 is MNHEY and CDR2 is SVGAGI in the germline V gene. The CDR3 totals 15 residues. V lost 3 bases and J 6 bases, leaving 17 bases between the germline ends. For the CDR3, the DNA is TGTGCCAGCAGTTATCAACAGGGCGTGGTAGCTGAAGCTTTCTTT. Its protein product is CASSYQQGVVAEAFF.

This chain connects TRBV29-1 to TRBJ1-1, with 7 bases lining up with TRBD1. The CDR3 is made up of 14 amino acids. V shed 1 base and J 0 bases; nucleotides not matched to a gene: 2. The germline V gene encodes CDR1 SQVTM and CDR2 ANQGSEA. The CDR3 protein is CSVEGDRMNTEAFF. As DNA, the CDR3 is TGCAGCGTTGAAGGGGACAGAATGAACACTGAAGCTTTCTTT. The whole variable domain, filled in from reference TRBV29-1 and TRBJ1-1, reads SAVISQKPSRDICQRGTSLTIQCQVDSQVTMMFWYRQQPGQSLTLIATANQGSEATYESGFVIDKFPISRPNLTFSTLTVSNMSPEDSSIYLCSVEGDRMNTEAFFGQGTRLTVV.

The gene calls are TRBV28 and TRBJ2-3; 10 bases match TRBD2. V was clipped by 5 bases and J by 6 bases; unmatched bases: 17. The CDR3 is 18 amino acids. Germline lookup yields CDR1 MDHEN and CDR2 SYDVKM. Written as DNA, the CDR3 is TGTGCCAGCAGTCTGGCGTCCCTAGCGGGAGATTATATCGATACGCAGTATTTT. Residues: CASSLASLAGDYIDTQYF.

The J gene is TRBJ2-1, the V gene TRBV6-2 or TRBV6-3, with 14 bases aligning to TRBD2. V shed 5 bases, J shed 7 bases, and the junction held 10 bases outside the gene matches. CDR1 and CDR2 (germline): MNHEY, SVGEGT. This CDR3 comprises 17 residues. In DNA form, the CDR3 reads TGTGCCAGCAGTCCAATTGTGACTAGCGGGAGGGATAATGAGCAGTTCTTC. It translates to CASSPIVTSGRDNEQFF.

V and J are TRBV6-1 and TRBJ1-1; TRBD1 matches 7 bases. The trim removed 2 bases at V and 5 bases at J, leaving 5 bases unmatched. CDR1 is MNHNS and CDR2 is SASEGT in the germline V gene. This CDR3 region has 14 residues. The CDR3 bases are TGTGCCAGCAGTGAATTGAGGGGGCGAACTGAAGCTTTCTTT. As protein: CASSELRGRTEAFF.

The chain has TRBV19 and TRBJ1-1; no clear D gene. CDR1 is LNHDA, CDR2 SQIVND, per germline (reference sequence). This CDR3 spans 11 amino acids. Trimming pared 6 bases from V and 6 bases from J, leaving 8 bases between. The CDR3 DNA reads as TGTGCCAGTAGGGTGAGGGCTGAAGCTTTCTTT. Its protein product is CASRVRAEAFF.

The rearrangement uses TRBV5-1 and TRBJ2-6, with unresolved D. This CDR3 has 15 amino acids. Deletions cut 0 bases from V and 5 bases from J, with 9 bases between. Germline V gene sequence: CDR1 SGHRS, CDR2 YFSETQ. The chain's CDR3 is CASSLENSWANVLTF. The CDR3 nucleotides are TGCGCCAGCAGCTTGGAAAATTCGTGGGCCAACGTCCTGACTTTC.

The chain links TRBV28 to TRBJ1-1, with D possibly matching TRBD1 (5 bases). CDR1 MDHEN and CDR2 SYDVKM come from the germline V gene. CDR3 length: 17 residues. Trimming took off 2 bases at V and 4 bases at J, with 20 bases between the two ends. The CDR3 bases are TGTGCCAGCAGTTTAGAGTCGCCGGGCAGGGTTGGCACTGAAGCTTTCTTT. Its protein product is CASSLESPGRVGTEAFF.

The genes are TRBV5-1 and TRBJ1-1; the D gene is possibly TRBD1 (6 bases). Trimming took 4 bases from V and 1 from J, leaving 11 bases between them. This CDR3 spans 14 amino acids. CDR1 is SGHRS, CDR2 YFSETQ, per germline. DNA for the CDR3: TGCGCCAGCAGCACCGGACAGCCGAACACTGAAGCTTTCTTT. This gives the protein CASSTGQPNTEAFF.

This sequence joins TRBV7-9 and TRBJ1-5; 7 bases fit TRBD1. Germline V gene lookup returns CDR1 SEHNR and CDR2 FQNEAQ (reference sequence). This CDR3 is built from 14 residues. With V trimmed by 5 bases and J by 6 bases, 7 bases remained unmatched. DNA of the CDR3: TGTGCCAGCAGCCCTTGGACAGGTAGTCAGCCCCAGCATTTT. Translation gives CASSPWTGSQPQHF.

This chain links TRBV5-1 with TRBJ1-6; 7 bases are a match to TRBD1. The V segment lost 6 bases and the J segment 7 bases; nucleotides outside the gene matches: 13. This CDR3 spans 16 amino acids. CDR1 and CDR2 from the germline V gene are SGHRS and YFSETQ. DNA of the CDR3: TGCGCCAGCAAACAGACAGGGACCCAGGGGAATTCACCCCTCCACTTT. It is translated as CASKQTGTQGNSPLHF.

This clone came up once. V is TRBV5-1 and J is TRBJ2-5; TRBD2 is a possible D gene (6 bases). CDR3 length: 14 amino acids. Germline V gives CDR1 SGHRS, CDR2 YFSETQ. V lost 4 bases, J lost 5 bases, and 15 bases lay in between. CDR3 loop: CASSTGTLGETQYF. The CDR3 DNA sequence: TGCGCCAGCAGCACCGGGACTCTAGGGGAGACCCAGTACTTC.